This entry describes one T cell receptor beta chain. As yet, its antigen is unknown. Profiled with immunoSEQ multiplex PCR; TCRdb holds only in-frame clones, not every one. The sample includes fewer than 75,000 clones, roughly 85% of them seen just once. Between the trimmed V and J ends, which lost 4 bases and 4 bases, there was a span of 13 bases. CDR1 GTSNPN and CDR2 SVGIG come from the germline V gene (reference sequence). The CDR3 is made up of 13 amino acids. The data originate from a study of T cell responses to AZD1222 COVID-19 vaccine. Overall study findings and caveats: AZD1222 recipients seropositive at baseline numbered only 6 or 7.

Sequences were derived from peripheral blood, sampled on day 0 of AZD1222 vaccination. The receptor was derived from an adult in good health. This chain connects TRBV30 to TRBJ1-2, with no clear D. The CDR3 protein is CAWTRDPLYGYTF. The DNA for the CDR3 is TGTGCCTGGACCAGAGACCCGCTCTATGGCTACACCTTC. The entire variable domain, with the rest obtained from reference TRBV30 and TRBJ1-2, is as follows: SQTIHQWPATLVQPVGSPLSLECTVEGTSNPNLYWYRQAAGRGLQLLFYSVGIGQISSEVPQNLSASRPQDRQFILSSKKLLLSDSGFYLCAWTRDPLYGYTFGSGTRLTVV.